These 24 T cell receptor beta chains came from one sample sequenced in a study of OX40 agonist ivuxolimab in advanced cancers. Profiled with immunoSEQ multiplex PCR; TCRdb holds only in-frame clones, not every one. The data show about 66,000 clones, with approximately 81% seen just once and 0.55% to 0.85% held by the top ten. The source was CD4+ or CD8+ T cells sorted from blood, collected in a trial of the OX40 agonist ivuxolimab. These receptors were obtained from an adult with an advanced solid tumor such as melanoma, head and neck, liver or kidney cancer.

The chain couples TRBV9 to TRBJ1-5; D perhaps matches TRBD1 (5 bases). V was cut by 4 bases and J by 0 bases, with 8 bases left in between. The CDR3 spans 14 residues. Germline V gene lookup returns CDR1 SGDLS and CDR2 YYNGEE. CDR3 sequence (DNA): TGTGCCAGCAGCCCCAGGGCTAGCAATCAGCCCCAGCATTTT. Protein: CASSPRASNQPQHF. The full variable domain, with the rest looked up from reference TRBV9 and TRBJ1-5, is DSGVTQTPKHLITATGQRVTLRCSPRSGDLSVYWYQQSLDQGLQFLIQYYNGEERAKGNILERFSAQQFPDLHSELNLSSLELGDSALYFCASSPRASNQPQHFGDGTRLSIL.

This clone was recorded only once. The V call is TRBV9, the J call TRBJ1-3; D ambiguous. Germline V gives CDR1 SGDLS, CDR2 YYNGEE. The V end lost 4 bases, the J end lost 2 bases, and 10 bases lay between the germline ends. The CDR3 has 14 amino acids. The CDR3 coding sequence is TGTGCCAGCAGCCGTGGTCAGGCTGGAAACACCATATATTTT. This translates into CASSRGQAGNTIYF.

The chain is built from TRBV6-6 and TRBJ1-1, with TRBD1 matching 10 bases. V shed 6 bases, J shed 3 bases, and the junction held 7 bases outside the gene matches. The CDR3 consists of 15 residues. Germline CDR1 is MNHNY and CDR2 is SVGAGI (reference sequence). CDR3 region: CASRMDRGLDTEAFF. As DNA, the CDR3 is TGTGCCAGCAGGATGGACAGGGGGTTGGACACTGAAGCTTTCTTT.

The chain recombines TRBV5-4 with TRBJ2-5, with D possibly being TRBD1 or TRBD2 (6 bases each). V dropped 0 bases and J dropped 7 bases, with 22 bases sitting between them. Germline loops: CDR1 SGHNT, CDR2 YYREEE (reference sequence). The CDR3 has 17 residues. The CDR3 loop reads CASSLGGRGTSKGTQYF. Written as DNA, the CDR3 is TGTGCCAGCAGCTTGGGCGGCAGGGGAACTAGCAAGGGGACCCAGTACTTC.

The rearrangement uses TRBV6-5 and TRBJ1-2; a weak D match, TRBD1 (6 bases). V gave up 7 bases and J gave up 4 bases, with 16 bases separating them. The CDR3 length is 14 residues. The germline V gene encodes CDR1 MNHEY and CDR2 SVGAGI. The CDR3 DNA reads TGTGCCAGCATGAAGGCAGGGGCATTCTATGGCTACACCTTC. Translating it yields CASMKAGAFYGYTF.

DNA of the CDR3: TGTGCCAGCAGCTTAGAGGCCACAGGGGCCTATGAGCAGTTCTTC. It codes for CASSLEATGAYEQFF. The chain combines TRBV7-2 with TRBJ2-1; 7 nucleotides agree with TRBD1. The V gene's germline CDR1 is SGHTA and CDR2 FQGNSA. With V trimmed by 1 base and J by 8 bases, 8 bases remained unmatched. The CDR3 consists of 15 residues. The complete variable domain, with remaining parts taken from reference TRBV7-2 and TRBJ2-1, reads GAGVSQSPSNKVTEKGKDVELRCDPISGHTALYWYRQSLGQGLEFLIYFQGNSAPDKSGLPSDRFSAERTGGSVSTLTIQRTQQEDSAVYLCASSLEATGAYEQFFGPGTRLTVL.

This clone was detected a few times. This sample also contains other DNA sequences that code for the same CDR3. The genes are TRBV5-1 and TRBJ1-2; D perhaps matches TRBD1 (5 bases). Per the germline V gene, CDR1 is SGHRS and CDR2 is YFSETQ. Trimming stripped 0 bases from V and 8 bases from J, with 11 bases between. This CDR3 has 13 amino acids. The CDR3 bases are TGCGCCAGCAGCTTGGATGGGGGTCAGGGCTACACCTTC. Translating it yields CASSLDGGQGYTF.

The V and J genes are TRBV6-5 and TRBJ1-2, with TRBD1 as a possible D gene (6 bases). The germline gives CDR1 MNHEY, CDR2 SVGAGI. The V end lost 2 bases, the J end lost 5 bases, and 15 bases lay between the germline ends. This CDR3 comprises 15 residues. As DNA, the CDR3 is TGTGCCAGCAGTTACCCAACAACAGGGCTTTATGGCTACACCTTC. Amino acids: CASSYPTTGLYGYTF.

The chain carries TRBV18 and TRBJ2-7; 13 bases align to TRBD2. V was pared by 6 bases and J by 7 bases, with 9 bases of the junction left unmatched. Germline V gene data show CDR1 as KGHSH and CDR2 as LQKENI. The CDR3 contains 15 residues. Here the CDR3 DNA reads TGTGCCAGCTCCATGACTAGCGGGGGGTCCCGGGAGCAGTACTTC. This gives the protein CASSMTSGGSREQYF.

J is TRBJ1-2 and V is TRBV19, with a weak D call TRBD1 (6 bases). The germline CDR1 and CDR2 sequences are LNHDA and SQIVND (reference sequence). Trimming cost V 4 bases and J 8 bases, with 20 bases left between them. This CDR3 has 15 amino acids. The CDR3 nucleotides are TGTGCCAGTAGTAAACAGGGAGCCAACCGTGGGGGCTACACCTTC. The encoded protein is CASSKQGANRGGYTF.

CDR3 DNA sequence: TGTGCCAGCAGCTTTGACAGCTCATCCACTGAAGCTTTCTTT. Protein: CASSFDSSSTEAFF. The chain joins TRBV7-2 to TRBJ1-1, with TRBD1 as a possible D gene (5 bases). This CDR3 is 14 amino acids long. Trimming removed 3 bases from V and 4 bases from J, with 12 bases in between. CDR1 is SGHTA and CDR2 is FQGNSA in the germline V gene.

The V call is TRBV6-5, the J call TRBJ1-1; D might be TRBD1 (6 bases). Germline values: CDR1 MNHEY, CDR2 SVGAGI. The CDR3 has 14 residues. V shed 4 bases and J shed 4 bases, with 13 bases lying between them. This CDR3 reads CASSSPRGSTEAFF. The CDR3 region has the DNA TGTGCCAGCAGTTCCCCAAGGGGGTCCACTGAAGCTTTCTTT.

V is TRBV11-2 and J is TRBJ1-6; D remains ambiguous. The CDR3 is made up of 15 amino acids. V was clipped by 0 bases and J by 7 bases, with 10 bases between them. The V gene's germline CDR1 is SGHAT and CDR2 FQNNGV. The CDR3 loop reads CASSLESGPNSPLHF. CDR3 DNA sequence: TGTGCCAGCAGCTTAGAGTCAGGCCCGAATTCACCCCTCCACTTT.

This sequence joins TRBV2 and TRBJ1-2; D is possibly TRBD1 (6 bases). V lost 3 bases to trimming and J lost 1 base, with 15 bases between them. The CDR3 is 16 amino acids. Per germline, CDR1 SNHLY and CDR2 FYNNEI. The chain's CDR3 is CASSDLPGQFNYGYTF. DNA of the CDR3: TGTGCCAGCAGTGATCTGCCCGGACAGTTTAACTATGGCTACACCTTC.

V is TRBV6-1 and J is TRBJ1-3; maybe TRBD1 (5 bases). This CDR3 is 15 amino acids long. CDR1 MNHNS and CDR2 SASEGT come from the germline V gene. V lost 5 bases and J lost 1, with 12 bases in between. The CDR3 is CASSRIQGSGNTIYF. Here the CDR3 DNA reads TGTGCCAGCAGTCGAATTCAGGGATCTGGAAACACCATATATTTT.

This clone was observed a few times. This rearrangement joins TRBV7-2 to TRBJ2-2; TRBD1 matches at 7 bases. The trim removed 7 bases at V and 1 base at J, leaving 6 bases unmatched. From germline, CDR1 is SGHTA and CDR2 FQGNSA. CDR3 length: 15 amino acids. CDR3 residues: CASTPGQRNTGELFF. The CDR3 coding sequence is TGTGCCAGCACCCCGGGACAGAGGAACACCGGGGAGCTGTTTTTT. The full variable domain, with the rest looked up from reference TRBV7-2 and TRBJ2-2, is GAGVSQSPSNKVTEKGKDVELRCDPISGHTALYWYRQSLGQGLEFLIYFQGNSAPDKSGLPSDRFSAERTGGSVSTLTIQRTQQEDSAVYLCASTPGQRNTGELFFGEGSRLTVL.

The genes are TRBV14 and TRBJ1-2; 9 nucleotides match TRBD1. Losses at the gene ends were 3 bases for V and 6 bases for J; bases not matched to a gene: 2. Looked up from germline, CDR1 is SGHDN and CDR2 is FVKESK. The CDR3 totals 13 residues. CDR3 residues: CASSQYRGHGYTF. CDR3 coding DNA: TGTGCCAGCAGCCAGTACAGGGGGCATGGCTACACCTTC.

J is TRBJ1-2 and V is TRBV6-6; D perhaps matches TRBD1 (5 bases). Trimming cost V 5 bases and J 2 bases, with 9 bases left between them. The CDR3 runs to 13 residues. Germline CDR1 is MNHNY and CDR2 is SVGAGI (reference sequence). As DNA, the CDR3 is TGTGCCAGCAGTCAGGGTCCCAACTATGGCTACACCTTC. It codes for CASSQGPNYGYTF.

The chain links TRBV9 to TRBJ2-7, with a weak D call TRBD2 (7 bases). V was pared by 0 bases and J by 4 bases, with 14 bases between. Germline CDR1 reads SGDLS; CDR2 reads YYNGEE. The CDR3 sequence is 15 residues long. CDR3 coding DNA: TGTGCCAGCAGCGTAGGAGGGGGGGATCAATACGAGCAGTACTTC. This gives the protein CASSVGGGDQYEQYF.

The chain couples TRBV18 to TRBJ2-1; 7 bases line up with TRBD2. The CDR3 is 15 residues long. The junction had 6 bases not matched to a gene; V was cut back by 0 bases and J by 7 bases. Germline V gene sequence: CDR1 KGHSH, CDR2 LQKENI. The CDR3 DNA is TGTGCCAGCTCACCACCGGGGGGACTATTGAATGAGCAGTTCTTC. The encoded protein is CASSPPGGLLNEQFF. The full variable domain, completed using reference TRBV18 and TRBJ2-1, is NAGVMQNPRHLVRRRGQEARLRCSPMKGHSHVYWYRQLPEEGLKFMVYLQKENIIDESGMPKERFSAEFPKEGPSILRIQQVVRGDSAAYFCASSPPGGLLNEQFFGPGTRLTVL.

This clone was seen a handful of times. The chain links TRBV6-6 to TRBJ1-4; D is unclear. This CDR3 spans 15 amino acids. V shed 7 bases and J shed 4 bases, with 16 bases lying between them. Germline V gene data show CDR1 as MNHNY and CDR2 as SVGAGI (reference sequence). The CDR3 sequence is CASTAGQVNNEKLFF. The CDR3 coding sequence is TGTGCCAGCACGGCTGGCCAGGTCAATAATGAAAAACTGTTTTTT.

V and J are TRBV11-2 and TRBJ1-6, with 7 positions matching TRBD1. Losses at the gene ends were 4 bases for V and 14 bases for J; bases not matched to a gene: 8. The CDR3 has 13 residues. Germline V gives CDR1 SGHAT, CDR2 FQNNGV. CDR3 DNA: TGTGCCAGCAGCTCCTATTCAGGGGGGACCCTCCACTTT. It yields the protein CASSSYSGGTLHF.

This clone has a handful of counts. This sequence joins TRBV7-2 and TRBJ1-1; D remains ambiguous. Between the trimmed V and J ends, which lost 4 bases and 2 bases, there was a span of 8 bases. Germline CDR1 and CDR2: SGHTA and FQGNSA. The CDR3 is 13 residues long. The chain's CDR3 is CASSSRINTEAFF. CDR3 DNA sequence: TGTGCCAGCAGCTCACGGATCAACACTGAAGCTTTCTTT.

Comment on this clone: Within the sample, other DNA sequences also encode this same CDR3. J is TRBJ2-7 and V is TRBV13; D ambiguous. The germline V gene encodes CDR1 PRHDT and CDR2 FYEKMQ (reference sequence). The CDR3 is 14 residues long. V lost 2 bases, J lost 1 base, and 9 bases lay in between. CDR3 DNA: TGTGCCAGCAGCTTACCGGGCGGATCCTACGAGCAGTACTTC. Residues: CASSLPGGSYEQYF.